The rows below give T cell receptor beta chains drawn from one sample of a study of blood T cell repertoires in COVID-19. Measured with immunoSEQ multiplex PCR; TCRdb has only the in-frame clones, and not every one. This table has some 390,000 clones, 87% appearing once. Sample: peripheral blood. Receptor source: a woman aged 60-70 years with COVID-19, enrolled during active disease. CDR3s include the opening cysteine and the closing phenylalanine or tryptophan. The D gene is left open where the match is weak. Not every row has a clone size; where given, it reads once, few, many or a size class.

D gene	V gene	J gene	clone size	CDR3 DNA	CDR3 protein
-	TRBV10-2	TRBJ1-5	-	TGCGCCAGCAGTTCAGGGTGGAATCAGCCCCAGCATTTT	CASSSGWNQPQHF
TRBD1	TRBV19	TRBJ1-1	-	TGTGCCAGTAGTTGGGCAGGGGGTGGCGGTGAAGCTTTCTTT	CASSWAGGGGEAFF
-	TRBV10-3	TRBJ1-5	-	TGTGCCACCGGACCAGGACAGTCTCGGCAGCCCCAGCATTTT	CATGPGQSRQPQHF
TRBD1	TRBV29-1	TRBJ1-5	-	TGCAGCGTGGGACAGGGGGATCAGCCCCAGCATTTT	CSVGQGDQPQHF
-	TRBV3-1/TRBV3-2	TRBJ1-6	-	TGTGCCAGCAGCCTCGGACAGAATTCACCCCTCCACTTT	CASSLGQNSPLHF
-	TRBV28	TRBJ1-5	-	TGTGCCAGCAGTTTAGGCGGGGTCTCAATTAGCAATCAGCCCCAGCATTTT	CASSLGGVSISNQPQHF
-	TRBV5-6	TRBJ1-5	-	TGTGCCAGCACCCGTCGGGGGGCAGATCAGCCCCAGCATTTT	CASTRRGADQPQHF
TRBD1	TRBV19	TRBJ1-2	-	TGTGCCAGTAGTGTCGGGGCAGGGGGATGGTATGGCTACACCTTC	CASSVGAGGWYGYTF
-	TRBV6-5	TRBJ2-2	-	TGTGCCAGCAGTTACTCGACACTCGGTTACACCGGGGAGCTGTTTTTT	CASSYSTLGYTGELFF
-	TRBV11-2	TRBJ2-5	-	TGTGCCAGCAGACCGACTCAAGAGACCCAGTACTTC	CASRPTQETQYF
TRBD1	TRBV6-5	TRBJ1-2	-	TGTGCCAGCAGTTTCTCCCTTCAGGGGGCTCATCCAGACTACACCTTC	CASSFSLQGAHPDYTF
TRBD1	TRBV18	TRBJ1-1	-	TGTGCCAGCTCACCGGGACAGGGGATACTCACTGAAGCTTTCTTT	CASSPGQGILTEAFF
-	TRBV19	TRBJ1-5	few	TGTGCCAGTAGGACGTGGGGCAGTAGCAATCAGCCCCAGCATTTT	CASRTWGSSNQPQHF
-	TRBV20-1	TRBJ1-2	-	TGCAGTGCTAGTCTACGCTATGGCTACACCTTC	CSASLRYGYTF
TRBD1	TRBV3-1/TRBV3-2	TRBJ1-3	-	TGTGCCAGCAGCCAAGTGAGCGGGACAGGTGGAAACACCATATATTTT	CASSQVSGTGGNTIYF
-	TRBV6-5	TRBJ2-4	-	TGTGCCAGCAGTTACGGGGGGGCCGGGGACATTCAGTACTTC	CASSYGGAGDIQYF
TRBD1	TRBV6-6	TRBJ1-3	-	TGTGCCAGCAGTCCGGGACAGGGGGCTCCAGGCGGAAACACCATATATTTT	CASSPGQGAPGGNTIYF
-	TRBV9	TRBJ2-3	-	TGTGCCAGCAGTTCCGGGCTGAGGGGCACAGATACGCAGTATTTT	CASSSGLRGTDTQYF
-	TRBV19	TRBJ2-6	once	TGTGCCAGTATGATGATAGTCTCTGGGGCCAACGTCCTGACTTTC	CASMMIVSGANVLTF
TRBD1	TRBV23-1	TRBJ1-4	-	TGCGCCAGCAGTCAATCGCGGACAGGGGGGAATGAAAAACTGTTTTTT	CASSQSRTGGNEKLFF
-	TRBV19	TRBJ1-1	-	TGTGCCAGCGCGGACAGTCAGAACACTGAAGCTTTCTTT	CASADSQNTEAFF
TRBD2	TRBV3-1/TRBV3-2	TRBJ2-2	-	TGTGCCAGCAGCCAAGAAAGGCTAGCGGGGATCGGGGAGCTGTTTTTT	CASSQERLAGIGELFF
-	TRBV30	TRBJ1-6	few	TGTGCCTGGAAGGGGGAGAGCTCCTATAATTCACCCCTCCACTTT	CAWKGESSYNSPLHF
-	TRBV11-2	TRBJ2-7	-	TGTGCCAGCAGCTTATCGACAGGCGCCCTTTACGAGCAGTACTTC	CASSLSTGALYEQYF
TRBD1	TRBV6-1	TRBJ1-5	-	TGTGCCAGCAGTGGGGGACAGGGGGGCGCAGGTCTCAATCAGCCCCAGCATTTT	CASSGGQGGAGLNQPQHF
TRBD1	TRBV28	TRBJ1-2	-	TGTGCCAGCAGGCAAACAGGGGTTTATGGCTACACCTTC	CASRQTGVYGYTF
-	TRBV3-1/TRBV3-2	TRBJ1-1	-	TGTGCCAGCAGCCCCCGAGGGGGGGGCGCGGGGATAGGGGAAGCTTTCTTT	CASSPRGGGAGIGEAFF
-	TRBV10-3	TRBJ1-2	many	TGTGCCATCCTCGACAGTGACTCGACTAACTATGGCTACACCTTC	CAILDSDSTNYGYTF
-	TRBV5-1	TRBJ1-3	-	TGCGCCAGCAGCCCGGACAACCTCTCTGGAAACACCATATATTTT	CASSPDNLSGNTIYF
-	TRBV10-3	TRBJ2-6	-	TGTGCCATCACTGGAGACTTTAAATCCTTGACTTTC	CAITGDFKSLTF
-	TRBV19	TRBJ2-2	-	TGTGCCAGTAGCGCGCAGGCGGGGGGGGAGCTGTTTTTT	CASSAQAGGELFF
-	TRBV29-1	TRBJ1-1	-	TGCAGCGTTGAAGAGGGGGGGACAAGGAACACTGAAGCTTTCTTT	CSVEEGGTRNTEAFF
-	TRBV2	TRBJ1-1	-	TGTGCCACCCAGGGGATGATGAACACTGAAGCTTTCTTT	CATQGMMNTEAFF
TRBD1	TRBV30	TRBJ2-5	-	TGTGCCTGGAGTACCTCCGGGACAGGGGAGACCCAGTACTTC	CAWSTSGTGETQYF
-	TRBV5-1	TRBJ2-7	-	TGCGCCAGCAGCTCCTACCCCGGACAAATCTACGAGCAGTACTTC	CASSSYPGQIYEQYF
-	TRBV11-2	TRBJ2-7	-	TGTGCCAGCAGCTTTACTCGGGGTATGACCTACGAGCAGTACTTC	CASSFTRGMTYEQYF
TRBD1	TRBV5-1	TRBJ1-2	-	TGCGCCAGCAGCCCCGACTACAGGGGTAACTATGGCTACACCTTC	CASSPDYRGNYGYTF
-	TRBV7-6	TRBJ1-1	-	TGTGCCAGCAGCCGTTCCCTCGGGGGGACGTTGAAGGCTGAAGCTTTCTTT	CASSRSLGGTLKAEAFF
TRBD1	TRBV6-5	TRBJ2-7	-	TGTGCCAGCAGTACCTGGGACAGCGATTCCTACGAGCAGTACTTC	CASSTWDSDSYEQYF
-	TRBV7-8	TRBJ1-5	-	TGTGCCAGCAGCTTAGAGGTAGCAGGGATCGCCCCCCAGCATTTT	CASSLEVAGIAPQHF
TRBD1	TRBV5-6	TRBJ1-2	-	TGTGCCAGCAGCCGCGGGACAGGGTCTAACTATGGCTACACCTTC	CASSRGTGSNYGYTF
TRBD2	TRBV28	TRBJ2-7	-	TGTGCCAGCAGTCCACCATTAGCGGGGGGGTTCTACGAGCAGTACTTC	CASSPPLAGGFYEQYF
-	TRBV28	TRBJ2-2	once	TGTGCCAGCAGTTTATGGGACAGAACCGGGGAGCTGTTTTTT	CASSLWDRTGELFF
TRBD1	TRBV5-1	TRBJ2-7	-	TGCGCCAGCAGCGACCGGGACAGGGAACGCGAGCAGTACTTC	CASSDRDREREQYF
-	TRBV28	TRBJ1-2	-	TGTGCCAGCAGTTCGCCCCCGGGTGGGGGGAATGGCTACACCTTC	CASSSPPGGGNGYTF
-	TRBV18	TRBJ2-1	-	TGTGCCAGTCGGAGGAATGAGCAGTTCTTC	CASRRNEQFF
TRBD1	TRBV7-9	TRBJ1-5	once	TGTGCCAGCAGCTTAGCTGGGACAGGGAATCAGCCCCAGCATTTT	CASSLAGTGNQPQHF
-	TRBV9	TRBJ2-2	-	TGTGCCAGCAGCGTAGCTGACACCGGGGAGCTGTTTTTT	CASSVADTGELFF
TRBD2	TRBV11-2	TRBJ2-5	-	TGTGCCAGCAGCCCAGGACTAGCGATGGTAACCCAGTACTTC	CASSPGLAMVTQYF
-	TRBV5-1	TRBJ2-2	many	TGCGCCAGCAGCTTGGACAGTCGGGGCGGGGAGCTGTTTTTT	CASSLDSRGGELFF
-	TRBV5-1	TRBJ2-3	once	TGCGCCAGCAGCAGACAGGGCGGGACCACAGATACGCAGTATTTT	CASSRQGGTTDTQYF
TRBD1	TRBV10-1	TRBJ1-6	-	TGCGCCAGCAGTGAAAACCGACAGGGTTCTTCACCCCTCCACTTT	CASSENRQGSSPLHF
TRBD2	TRBV27	TRBJ2-3	-	TGTGCCAGCAGTTTCAACGGGGGGTTGACAGATACGCAGTATTTT	CASSFNGGLTDTQYF
-	TRBV6-5	TRBJ1-3	-	TGTGCCAGCAAATACGCGGAAGGCAGCATATATTTT	CASKYAEGSIYF
TRBD1	TRBV7-9	TRBJ1-6	-	TGTGCCAGCAGCCCGACCGGGACAGGGACCATCCACTTT	CASSPTGTGTIHF
-	TRBV20-1	TRBJ2-7	-	TGCAGTGCTAGTGATCTGAGGACAAGGGACTACGAGCAGTACTTC	CSASDLRTRDYEQYF
-	TRBV5-1	TRBJ2-7	-	TGCGCCAGCAGCCCCCCCGCCTACGAGCAGTACTTC	CASSPPAYEQYF
TRBD1	TRBV11-1	TRBJ2-3	once	TGTGCCAGCAGCTTCCAGGGACAGCGCACAGATACGCAGTATTTT	CASSFQGQRTDTQYF
TRBD1	TRBV28	TRBJ1-1	once	TGTGCCAGCAGTTTTTCCAGGGGGATGAACACTGAAGCTTTCTTT	CASSFSRGMNTEAFF
TRBD2	TRBV6-2/TRBV6-3	TRBJ2-1	-	TGTGCCAGCAGTTATCTAGCGGGGTACAATGAGCAGTTCTTC	CASSYLAGYNEQFF